The 29 T cell receptor beta chains listed next were all sequenced from one sample in a study of OX40 agonist ivuxolimab in advanced cancers. Produced via immunoSEQ multiplex PCR; TCRdb's table is partial and in-frame only. The sample comprises roughly 13,000 clones, around nine tenths of which are singletons, and roughly 6.3% rests with the top ten. Sequenced here: CD4+ or CD8+ T cells sorted from blood, sampled in a trial of the OX40 agonist ivuxolimab. The origin of the receptors is an adult with an advanced solid tumor such as melanoma, head and neck, liver or kidney cancer.

V usage is TRBV6-5 and J usage is TRBJ2-3; 11 bases map to TRBD2. Germline V CDR1 and CDR2: MNHEY, SVGAGI. V was clipped by 6 bases and J by 3 bases; unmatched bases: 5. The CDR3 has 15 amino acids. This chain's CDR3 is CASSRGLAGTDTQYF. The CDR3 coding sequence is TGTGCCAGCAGCCGAGGACTAGCGGGTACAGATACGCAGTATTTT.

The V and J genes are TRBV6-1 and TRBJ2-3; 7 bases agree with TRBD1. In germline, CDR1 is MNHNS, CDR2 SASEGT. The CDR3 loop spans 16 amino acids. V lost 1 base and J lost 9; bases outside the gene matches: 13. CDR3 nucleotide sequence: TGTGCCAGCAGTGAAGTTGATAGCTTACTACAGGGGACGCAGTATTTT. Protein sequence: CASSEVDSLLQGTQYF.

The genes are TRBV13 and TRBJ1-1; 8 bases fit TRBD1. The germline CDR1 and CDR2 sequences are PRHDT and FYEKMQ (reference sequence). This CDR3 region has 16 residues. The ends lost 0 bases at V and 5 bases at J; junction bases unmatched: 8. CDR3 coding DNA: TGTGCCAGCAGCTTAGGACAGGGGGAAAGGAGGACTGAAGCTTTCTTT. It translates to CASSLGQGERRTEAFF.

V usage is TRBV18 and J usage is TRBJ1-1; 7 positions agree with TRBD1. Germline values: CDR1 KGHSH, CDR2 LQKENI. Unmatched junction bases numbered 8, after V lost 6 bases and J lost 4 bases. The length of the CDR3 is 14 residues. CDR3 amino acids: CASSPDRVGTEAFF. CDR3 nucleotides: TGTGCCAGCTCGCCCGACAGGGTGGGCACTGAAGCTTTCTTT.

Only a few counts were recorded for this clone. The chain carries TRBV6-6 and TRBJ2-7; the match to TRBD1 covers 9 bases. The V segment lost 0 bases and the J segment 2 bases; nucleotides outside the gene matches: 2. In germline, CDR1 is MNHNY, CDR2 SVGAGI (reference sequence). The CDR3 loop spans 15 amino acids. In nucleotides, the CDR3 is TGTGCCAGCAGTTACTCGGGACAGGGTCCCTACGAGCAGTACTTC. Residues: CASSYSGQGPYEQYF.

In this sample, this clone turned up once. The chain couples TRBV18 to TRBJ1-5, with unresolved D. Looked up from germline, CDR1 is KGHSH and CDR2 is LQKENI. The ends were cut back, 4 bases at V and 6 bases at J, with 13 bases in the middle. The CDR3 length is 14 residues. The CDR3 sequence: CASSQSGDFQPQHF. In DNA form, the CDR3 reads TGTGCCAGCTCACAAAGTGGGGATTTTCAGCCCCAGCATTTT.

The chain has TRBV28 and TRBJ2-3, with D possibly being TRBD2 (6 bases). Trimming pared 9 bases from V and 4 bases from J, leaving 17 bases between. Germline CDR1 and CDR2: MDHEN and SYDVKM. This CDR3 comprises 14 residues. Here the CDR3 DNA reads TGTGCCAGTAGCATTGAGGGAGGATCAGATACGCAGTATTTT. Encoded protein: CASSIEGGSDTQYF.

This sequence joins TRBV7-9 and TRBJ2-3; no firm D call. The CDR3 is 13 amino acids. CDR1 is SEHNR, CDR2 FQNEAQ, per germline (reference sequence). Trimming pared 5 bases from V and 2 bases from J, leaving 8 bases between. As DNA, the CDR3 is TGTGCCAGCAGCCCAAGTCCCACAGATACGCAGTATTTT. Amino acids: CASSPSPTDTQYF.

The chain carries TRBV10-3 and TRBJ1-1, with TRBD1 matching 7 bases. Germline lookup yields CDR1 ENHRY and CDR2 SYGVKD. The V segment lost 1 base and the J segment 11 bases; nucleotides outside the gene matches: 16. The CDR3 extends over 16 amino acids. CDR3 sequence: CAISEFRQGGTEGAFF. The CDR3 bases are TGTGCCATCAGTGAGTTCCGACAGGGCGGGACTGAAGGGGCTTTCTTT.

The rearrangement uses TRBV19 and TRBJ2-5, with D tentatively TRBD1 (5 bases). The J call is in doubt because the DNA end fits TRBJ2-7 better. This CDR3 comprises 13 residues. The V gene's germline CDR1 is LNHDA and CDR2 SQIVND (reference sequence). CDR3 in amino acids: CASSLQVGYEQYF. The CDR3 DNA sequence: TGTGCCAGTAGTCTACAGGTGGGGTACGAGCAGTACTTC.

The chain has TRBV7-6 and TRBJ2-3; tentative D call: TRBD1 (6 bases). Trimming left V 2 bases short and J 7 bases short, with 10 bases between. Germline V gene data show CDR1 as SGHVS and CDR2 as FNYEAQ. This CDR3 spans 13 amino acids. The CDR3 coding sequence is TGTGCCAGCAGCTTAAGTGGGGGCCATACGCAGTATTTT. Residues: CASSLSGGHTQYF.

This chain connects TRBV2 to TRBJ1-1, with a possible D match to TRBD1 (5 bases). The germline V gene encodes CDR1 SNHLY and CDR2 FYNNEI. Deletions cut 7 bases from V and 5 bases from J, with 14 bases between. CDR3 length equals 13 residues. The CDR3 bases are TGTGCCAGCACTCTCGGGGAGGGGACTGAAGCTTTCTTT. Residues: CASTLGEGTEAFF.

This chain links TRBV7-2 with TRBJ1-5; the D is unclear. Germline CDR1 and CDR2: SGHTA and FQGNSA. The CDR3 has 14 residues. The V end lost 5 bases, the J end lost 4 bases, and 12 bases lay between the germline ends. CDR3 protein: CASSNSGRNQPQHF. The DNA of the CDR3 is TGTGCCAGCAGCAATTCCGGACGGAATCAGCCCCAGCATTTT.

V and J are TRBV27 and TRBJ2-3; weak D call: TRBD1 (5 bases). V lost 0 bases and J lost 4, with 8 bases in between. The CDR3 has 14 amino acids. CDR1 and CDR2 (germline): MNHEY, SMNVEV (reference sequence). Written as DNA, the CDR3 is TGTGCCAGCAGTTTATCGCAGGGATCAGATACGCAGTATTTT. It specifies CASSLSQGSDTQYF.

In its sample, this clone was seen once. DNA of the CDR3: TGTGCCAGCAGCCCCGACAGGGCTGGGCCCTACGAGCAGTACTTC. This sequence encodes CASSPDRAGPYEQYF. The chain is built from TRBV27 and TRBJ2-7; 7 bases match TRBD1. With V trimmed by 6 bases and J by 2 bases, 10 bases remained unmatched. The CDR3 is 15 residues long. Germline V gene sequence: CDR1 MNHEY, CDR2 SMNVEV (reference sequence).

This clone was recorded a few times. The rearrangement links TRBV5-6 to TRBJ2-4, with 10 bases aligning to TRBD1. The germline gives CDR1 SGHDT, CDR2 YYEEEE. Trimming at V came to 2 bases and at J to 7 bases, leaving 6 bases not matched to a gene. CDR3 length equals 15 residues. The CDR3 region is CASSLLGQGRNIQYF. CDR3 bases: TGTGCCAGCAGCTTACTGGGACAGGGGAGGAACATTCAGTACTTC.

The chain links TRBV5-1 to TRBJ2-3, with D perhaps matching TRBD1 or TRBD2 (5 bases each). Germline V gene lookup returns CDR1 SGHRS and CDR2 YFSETQ. Trimming removed 4 bases at V and 2 bases at J, with 17 bases between. This CDR3 spans 16 amino acids. CDR3 bases: TGCGCCAGCAGCCCGTATAAGGGGACCTACACAGATACGCAGTATTTT. Residues: CASSPYKGTYTDTQYF. Supplemented by reference TRBV5-1 and TRBJ2-3, the full variable domain reads KAGVTQTPRYLIKTRGQQVTLSCSPISGHRSVSWYQQTPGQGLQFLFEYFSETQRNKGNFPGRFSGRQFSNSRSEMNVSTLELGDSALYLCASSPYKGTYTDTQYFGPGTRLTVL.

This clone has a handful of counts. The chain has TRBV7-8 and TRBJ1-1; D gene unclear. V lost 3 bases and J lost 5, with 4 bases in between. Germline V lookup: CDR1 SGHVS, CDR2 FQNEAQ. The CDR3 is 11 amino acids. The DNA of the CDR3 is TGTGCCAGCAGCTTGCGGACTGAAGCTTTCTTT. Translated: CASSLRTEAFF.

The V and J genes are TRBV11-2 and TRBJ2-3; D is tentatively TRBD1 or TRBD2 (6 bases each). With 5 bases removed from V and 4 bases from J, the gap between germline ends came to 22 bases. Germline V gives CDR1 SGHAT, CDR2 FQNNGV. The CDR3 has 17 amino acids. The CDR3 region has the DNA TGTGCCAGCAGCATATGGGGGGCAGGGGCGAGCGCAGATACGCAGTATTTT. Amino acids: CASSIWGAGASADTQYF.

V usage is TRBV21-1 and J usage is TRBJ2-7; the D call of TRBD1 is as the table states it, not checked on the DNA. TRBV21-1 corresponds to a pseudogene. The CDR3 runs to 14 residues. CDR3 nucleotides: TGTGCCAGCAGCGATGAAGGACAGGACTACGAGCAGTACTTC. Translated, it gives CASSDEGQDYEQYF.

The CDR3, as DNA: TGTGCCTGGAGCCCAACTAGCGGGTCAGATACGCAGTATTTT. Its translation is CAWSPTSGSDTQYF. The chain combines TRBV30 with TRBJ2-3; 9 bases align to TRBD2. The CDR3 has 14 amino acids. After removal of 3 bases from V and 4 bases from J, the junction contained 5 bases not matched to a gene. The germline CDR1 and CDR2 sequences are GTSNPN and SVGIG (reference sequence).

The chain's CDR3 is CASSSRGQETQYF. The CDR3 nucleotides are TGTGCCAGCAGCTCCCGGGGCCAAGAGACCCAGTACTTC. The chain carries TRBV2 and TRBJ2-5, with D possibly matching TRBD2 (5 bases). V was trimmed by 6 bases and J by 1 base, leaving 9 bases between them. Germline V CDR1 and CDR2: SNHLY, FYNNEI. This CDR3 contains 13 residues.

The rearrangement uses TRBV7-2 and TRBJ1-2; 7 positions match TRBD1. Germline trimming cut 2 bases from V and 6 bases from J; bases unmatched to any gene: 12. The CDR3 spans 16 residues. Germline V gene lookup returns CDR1 SGHTA and CDR2 FQGNSA. Written as DNA, the CDR3 is TGTGCCAGCAGCTTAAGGGGTCCGGGACAGCCTGATGGCTACACCTTC. Protein: CASSLRGPGQPDGYTF.

The chain joins TRBV18 to TRBJ2-6; TRBD1 matches at 7 bases. The V and J ends lost 3 bases and 0 bases, in that order; junction bases with no gene match: 8. This CDR3 has 18 residues. Per the germline V gene, CDR1 is KGHSH and CDR2 is LQKENI. CDR3 residues: CASSPSGGLGSGANVLTF. The CDR3, as DNA: TGTGCCAGCTCACCTTCAGGGGGTTTGGGCTCTGGGGCCAACGTCCTGACTTTC.

The chain links TRBV19 to TRBJ1-4, with TRBD1 as a possible D gene (6 bases). From germline, CDR1 is LNHDA and CDR2 SQIVND (reference sequence). Deletions cut 7 bases from V and 7 bases from J, with 13 bases between. The CDR3 has 13 residues. In DNA, the CDR3 is TGTGCCAGTACCGATAGAGGGGGTGAAAAACTGTTTTTT. Translating gives CASTDRGGEKLFF.

This clone was counted a single time. The chain carries TRBV7-9 and TRBJ2-2, with D tentatively TRBD1 (6 bases). The V end was cut by 1 base, the J end by 4 bases, with 10 bases between. Germline CDR1 and CDR2: SEHNR and FQNEAQ (reference sequence). The CDR3 extends over 15 amino acids. The CDR3 DNA sequence: TGTGCCAGCAGCTTAGAGCAGGGGCGCACCGGGGAGCTGTTTTTT. It yields the protein CASSLEQGRTGELFF.

V and J are TRBV6-1 and TRBJ2-3; perhaps TRBD1 as D (5 bases). Germline lookup yields CDR1 MNHNS and CDR2 SASEGT. The V and J ends lost 4 bases and 1 base respectively, with 9 bases between them. The CDR3 has 14 residues. The CDR3: CASSVQGGTDTQYF. The CDR3 DNA reads as TGTGCCAGCAGTGTTCAGGGTGGCACAGATACGCAGTATTTT.

The chain links TRBV11-2 to TRBJ1-1; D is possibly TRBD1 (6 bases). Trimming removed 5 bases from V and 4 bases from J, with 20 bases in between. CDR1 SGHAT and CDR2 FQNNGV come from the germline V gene. This CDR3 spans 16 amino acids. The CDR3 spells CASSPLDRSWGTEAFF. The CDR3 DNA reads TGTGCCAGCAGCCCCCTCGACAGGTCTTGGGGCACTGAAGCTTTCTTT.

This chain connects TRBV6-5 to TRBJ2-5; perhaps TRBD1 as D (6 bases). CDR1 and CDR2 (germline): MNHEY, SVGAGI. The CDR3 extends over 14 amino acids. V shed 2 bases and J shed 5 bases, with 12 bases lying between them. The CDR3 DNA follows: TGTGCCAGCAGTTACACGGACAGTCAGGAGACCCAGTACTTC. Translating gives CASSYTDSQETQYF.